The clone carrying this T cell receptor beta chain has a count of ten or more. The antigen is not known. Trimming removed 5 bases from V and 7 bases from J; junction bases left unmatched: 11. The CDR3 sequence is 16 residues long. Germline CDR1 MGHRA, CDR2 YSYEKL. Making the TCR beta libraries involved quantitative 5'-RACE with molecular barcodes. MiXCR was run by TCRdb on the 5' RACE reads, yielding one entry per CDR3 protein. The sample holds 30,000 to 40,000 distinct CDR3 sequences, more than 5.5% seen once. The data originate from a study of CD8 T cells in ankylosing spondylitis. Study-level findings and limits: Reactive arthritis synovial fluid and blood were previously reported to contain some motif variants.

The specimen sequenced was blood, either unsorted or a sorted T cell fraction (not recorded which). The V and J genes are TRBV4-1 and TRBJ1-4; TRBD1 aligns across 9 bases. The sequence came from a male donor with ankylosing spondylitis or in good health (not recorded which). CDR3 DNA: TGCGCCAGCAGCAACGACCCCGGGACAGGGACTGAAAAACTGTTTTTT. Translation gives CASSNDPGTGTEKLFF.